This T cell receptor beta chain was captured by sequencing in a study of T cells in Graves' hyperthyroidism and ophthalmopathy. Whole-study findings and limits: The model identified upcoming ophthalmopathy a median approximately 6.5 months ahead of onset. Through a model of 13 V-J features, ophthalmopathy was separated from stable hyperthyroidism. Blood held most thyroid clonotypes expanded above 0.001 frequency.

Amplified TCR beta CDR3 regions came from RNA transcripts. The HTBI set primed first-round TCR CDR3 RT-PCR. MiXCR, run by TCRdb on the multiplex PCR reads, gives a single entry per CDR3 protein. This table holds about 640,000 distinct CDR3 sequences, about 45% found once. Diagnostic assessment was based on clinical symptoms, serum thyroxine and TRAb, thyroid ultrasound and orbital computed tomography. The CDR3 covers 14 residues. The V end was cut by 1 base, the J end by 0 bases, with 9 bases between. Germline CDR1 and CDR2: SQVTM and ANQGSEA. This clonotype was observed at least ten times. Its specificity is not known.

This TCR derives from an adult man with Graves' disease, either hyperthyroidism or ophthalmopathy (not recorded which). Input material: peripheral blood or thyroid tissue (not recorded which). The chain joins TRBV29-1 to TRBJ1-1; no firm D call. The CDR3 coding sequence is TGCAGCGTTGAAGGGGCGGCAGTGAACACTGAAGCTTTCTTT. It translates to CSVEGAAVNTEAFF.